This T cell receptor beta chain was sequenced in a study of blood T cell repertoires in COVID-19. From germline, CDR1 is MGHDK and CDR2 SYGVNS. V was pared by 3 bases and J by 0 bases, with 8 bases between. The CDR3 length is 14 residues. Produced via immunoSEQ multiplex PCR; TCRdb's table is partial and in-frame only. The table lists approximately 190,000 clones, roughly 80% of them singletons. The sequenced sample was peripheral blood. This rearrangement joins TRBV25-1 to TRBJ1-2; D is perhaps TRBD1 (5 bases). This receptor was identified in a young man with active or convalescent COVID-19. The CDR3 here is CASSEGLSNYGYTF. CDR3 DNA: TGTGCCAGCAGTGAGGGACTATCTAACTATGGCTACACCTTC.